Shown below are 28 T cell receptor beta chains from a single sample sequenced in a study of T cells after yellow fever vaccination. TCRdb re-called the 5' RACE reads through MiXCR, storing one row per CDR3 protein. Of around 530,000 distinct CDR3 sequences listed, roughly a sixth are singletons. The sample here was PBMCs, taken about 5 days after the first yellow fever vaccination. The receptors originated from a man aged 18 to 29 who received the YFV17D yellow fever vaccine.

Ten or more counts support this clonotype. The chain uses TRBV20-1 and TRBJ1-2, with TRBD1 identical over 7 bases. V shed 0 bases and J 4 bases; nucleotides not matched to a gene: 11. This CDR3 spans 16 amino acids. CDR1 is DFQATT and CDR2 is SNEGSKA in the germline V gene (reference sequence). This chain's CDR3 is CSARDITGERGYGYTF. The DNA for the CDR3 is TGCAGTGCTAGAGATATCACAGGGGAGAGGGGCTATGGCTACACCTTC.

The V call is TRBV28, the J call TRBJ2-1, with TRBD2 matching 15 bases. The length of the CDR3 is 16 residues. CDR1 is MDHEN and CDR2 is SYDVKM in the germline V gene. The V segment lost 5 bases and the J segment 6 bases; nucleotides outside the gene matches: 5. The CDR3 DNA is TGTGCCAGCAGTCTGCGGACTAGCGGGGGGGGCAATGAGCAGTTCTTC. This encodes CASSLRTSGGGNEQFF.

This clonotype was seen only a few times. The chain couples TRBV5-1 to TRBJ2-3, with a weak D call TRBD1 (6 bases). The germline gives CDR1 SGHRS, CDR2 YFSETQ. V shed 4 bases and J shed 5 bases, with 17 bases lying between them. The CDR3 loop spans 15 amino acids. Here the CDR3 reads CASSLIDRYGDTQYF. The CDR3 region has the DNA TGCGCCAGCAGCCTGATCGACAGGTATGGAGATACGCAGTATTTT.

V usage is TRBV11-2 and J usage is TRBJ2-1; either TRBD1 or TRBD2 may fit D (5 bases each). The CDR3 is made up of 13 amino acids. The germline V gene encodes CDR1 SGHAT and CDR2 FQNNGV. V shed 0 bases and J shed 11 bases, with 11 bases lying between them. In DNA form, the CDR3 reads TGTGCCAGCAGCTTAGACGCCGGGACCAAGCAGTTCTTC. It is translated as CASSLDAGTKQFF.

In its sample, this clonotype was seen a few times. The chain couples TRBV2 to TRBJ2-3; 14 bases are a match to TRBD2. J gave up 5 bases and V 4 bases, and 2 bases lay outside the gene matches. The CDR3 consists of 15 residues. CDR1 SNHLY and CDR2 FYNNEI come from the germline V gene. The CDR3, as DNA: TGTGCCAGCAGTGTGACTAGCGGGGGGGTAGATACGCAGTATTTT. It specifies CASSVTSGGVDTQYF.

The genes are TRBV4-3 and TRBJ2-1; no definite D call. V was clipped by 0 bases and J by 5 bases, with 11 bases between them. CDR3 size: 15 residues. Per the germline V gene, CDR1 is LGHNA and CDR2 is YSLEER. In DNA, the CDR3 is TGCGCCAGCAGCCAAGAAGGCGGTCCCAACAATGAGCAGTTCTTC. It yields the protein CASSQEGGPNNEQFF.

The chain recombines TRBV12-3 or TRBV12-4 with TRBJ1-5; a weak D match, TRBD1 (5 bases). V was clipped by 5 bases and J by 4 bases, with 21 bases between them. The CDR3 has 17 residues. CDR3 coding DNA: TGTGCCAGCAGTATAAGGACCGTGCTAGGGGAAAATCAGCCCCAGCATTTT. Translation gives CASSIRTVLGENQPQHF.

The chain couples TRBV6-2 or TRBV6-3 to TRBJ1-1; perhaps TRBD1 as D (5 bases). Germline-derived CDR1 and CDR2 are MNHEY and SVGEGT. CDR3 length equals 14 residues. The V end lost 7 bases, the J end lost 4 bases, and 16 bases lay between the germline ends. The CDR3 reads CASKQSGTGTEAFF. CDR3 DNA sequence: TGTGCCAGCAAGCAATCGGGGACGGGCACTGAAGCTTTCTTT.

This clonotype has more than one count but fewer than ten. This chain uses TRBV6-1 with TRBJ1-5; a weak D match, TRBD1 (6 bases). This CDR3 spans 16 amino acids. The germline CDR1 and CDR2 sequences are MNHNS and SASEGT. The ends were cut back, 7 bases at V and 3 bases at J, with 19 bases in the middle. The CDR3 coding sequence is TGTGCCAGCAACACCCCGGGACAAATATCCAATCAGCCCCAGCATTTT. It translates to CASNTPGQISNQPQHF.

The sample holds a few counts of this clonotype. For the CDR3, the DNA is TGTGCCAGCAGCTTGTACCCCGACGGTAACAATGAGCAGTTCTTC. Encoded protein: CASSLYPDGNNEQFF. The chain links TRBV5-5 to TRBJ2-1; D uncertain. Germline CDR1 reads SGHKS; CDR2 reads YYEKEE (reference sequence). The V and J ends lost 1 base and 5 bases respectively, with 13 bases between them. The CDR3 totals 15 residues.

The CDR3 sequence is CASSQRTTYEQYF. CDR3 coding DNA: TGCGCCAGCAGCCAACGGACGACCTACGAGCAGTACTTC. The chain is built from TRBV4-3 and TRBJ2-7; D not certain. From germline, CDR1 is LGHNA and CDR2 YSLEER. The germline V and J ends were trimmed by 2 bases and 2 bases, with 7 bases remaining between them. This CDR3 has 13 residues.

The chain combines TRBV19 with TRBJ2-1; D assignment may be TRBD1 or TRBD2 (5 bases each). V shed 5 bases and J shed 6 bases, with 17 bases lying between them. CDR3 length equals 15 residues. Germline V gene sequence: CDR1 LNHDA, CDR2 SQIVND (reference sequence). CDR3: CASSAGTLALNEQFF. CDR3 DNA: TGTGCCAGTAGTGCCGGGACCTTAGCCCTCAATGAGCAGTTCTTC.

The chain joins TRBV12-3 or TRBV12-4 to TRBJ2-5; TRBD2 might be the D (8 bases). With 5 bases removed from V and 7 bases from J, the gap between germline ends came to 20 bases. The CDR3 consists of 15 residues. The CDR3 protein is CASSPREGAFGTQYF. CDR3 coding DNA: TGTGCCAGCAGTCCCCGGGAGGGGGCTTTCGGGACCCAGTACTTC.

This clonotype has a handful of counts. This chain uses TRBV12-3 or TRBV12-4 with TRBJ2-1; the D is unclear. V was trimmed by 6 bases and J by 7 bases, leaving 7 bases between them. There are 11 residues in the CDR3. The CDR3 DNA reads as TGTGCCAGCAGACGGGTAAATGAGCAGTTCTTC. It is translated as CASRRVNEQFF.

This clonotype has a handful of counts. The chain links TRBV7-9 to TRBJ1-6, with D possibly TRBD1 on 6 matching bases. Per germline, CDR1 SEHNR and CDR2 FQNEAQ (reference sequence). The V gene lost 0 bases and the J gene lost 9 bases, with 9 bases spanning the gap. This CDR3 region has 14 residues. CDR3 coding DNA: TGTGCCAGCAGCTTAGCGCGGGGGGCTTCACCCCTCCACTTT. Protein product: CASSLARGASPLHF. Drawing the rest from reference TRBV7-9 and TRBJ1-6, the complete variable domain is DTGVSQNPRHKITKRGQNVTFRCDPISEHNRLYWYRQTLGQGPEFLTYFQNEAQLEKSRLLSDRFSAERPKGSFSTLEIQRTEQGDSAMYLCASSLARGASPLHFGNGTRLTVT.

This clonotype was detected only a few times. The V and J genes are TRBV5-1 and TRBJ2-2, with D uncertain. V was cut by 1 base and J by 0 bases, with 7 bases left in between. The CDR3 sequence is 15 residues long. Germline V lookup: CDR1 SGHRS, CDR2 YFSETQ. The CDR3 coding sequence is TGCGCCAGCAGCTTGCCAGATGCGAACACCGGGGAGCTGTTTTTT. Its translation: CASSLPDANTGELFF.

This clonotype has more than one count but fewer than ten. Because the CDR3's place on the DNA is in doubt, the DNA is left out and the CDR3 is given as listed by TCRdb. The V call is TRBV20-1, the J call TRBJ2-5; the DNA was not compared with TRBD1, the D call given in the table. Termini included, the CDR3 measures 15 amino acids. Germline V lookup: CDR1 DFQATT, CDR2 SNEGSKA (reference sequence). The chain's CDR3 is CSARDIFGAGKTQYF.

This clonotype showed up just once. This chain uses TRBV2 with TRBJ2-1; no definite D call. V lost 8 bases and J 4 bases, leaving 6 bases between the germline ends. This CDR3 is built from 11 residues. Germline CDR1 reads SNHLY; CDR2 reads FYNNEI. CDR3 in DNA: TGTGCCAGCGCGAGATACAATGAGCAGTTCTTC. Amino acids: CASARYNEQFF.

This clonotype turned up a few times. The chain is built from TRBV29-1 and TRBJ2-1, with D possibly TRBD1 on 7 matching bases. Per germline, CDR1 SQVTM and CDR2 ANQGSEA. This CDR3 spans 14 amino acids. Trimming took 4 bases from V and 0 from J, leaving 10 bases between them. The CDR3 region is CSVGGTASYNEQFF. The DNA for the CDR3 is TGCAGCGTTGGCGGGACAGCCTCCTACAATGAGCAGTTCTTC.

This clonotype was counted between two and nine times. V is TRBV6-1 and J is TRBJ2-7; 9 bases are shared with TRBD2. Germline loops: CDR1 MNHNS, CDR2 SASEGT. After removal of 3 bases from V and 7 bases from J, the junction contained 10 bases not matched to a gene. The CDR3 loop spans 15 amino acids. DNA of the CDR3: TGTGCCAGCAGTGAGGGCGGGGGGGCTGAGGAAGAGCAGTACTTC. Amino acid sequence: CASSEGGGAEEEQYF.

This clonotype was counted a few times. This chain joins TRBV7-4 and TRBJ1-5; 9 bases agree with TRBD1. The CDR3 is 16 amino acids. The V and J ends lost 6 bases and 7 bases, in that order; junction bases with no gene match: 13. CDR1 is SGHVT and CDR2 is SQSDAQ in the germline V gene. In DNA form, the CDR3 reads TGTGCCAGCAGTACCGGGACAGGGTGCGTCAGGCAGCCCCAGCATTTT. As protein: CASSTGTGCVRQPQHF.

This clonotype was counted many times. The chain employs TRBV7-7 and TRBJ2-2; weak D call: TRBD1 (5 bases). This CDR3 is built from 13 residues. Germline V gene sequence: CDR1 SSHAT, CDR2 FNYEAQ (reference sequence). Trimming left V 5 bases short and J 2 bases short, with 6 bases between. CDR3 in amino acids: CASSRTNTGELFF. The CDR3 region has the DNA TGTGCCAGCAGCCGGACAAACACCGGGGAGCTGTTTTTT.

This clonotype has a handful of counts. V usage is TRBV7-2 and J usage is TRBJ2-7; D unclear. V gave up 1 base and J gave up 6 bases, with 4 bases separating them. Germline V gene lookup returns CDR1 SGHTA and CDR2 FQGNSA. The CDR3 consists of 11 residues. The CDR3 sequence: CASSLDTEQYF. CDR3 bases: TGTGCCAGCAGCTTAGATACCGAGCAGTACTTC. The full variable domain, in which reference TRBV7-2 and TRBJ2-7 provide the parts outside the CDR3, is GAGVSQSPSNKVTEKGKDVELRCDPISGHTALYWYRQSLGQGLEFLIYFQGNSAPDKSGLPSDRFSAERTGGSVSTLTIQRTQQEDSAVYLCASSLDTEQYFGPGTRLTVT.

The gene calls are TRBV15 and TRBJ1-2; D is unresolved. Germline V gene sequence: CDR1 LNHNV, CDR2 YYDKDF (reference sequence). The CDR3 is made up of 15 amino acids. V dropped 2 bases and J dropped 2 bases, with 12 bases sitting between them. The CDR3 DNA follows: TGTGCCACCAGCAGACGCGGGGAAGGCAACTATGGCTACACCTTC. Its translation is CATSRRGEGNYGYTF.

In this sample, this clonotype turned up a few times. This chain uses TRBV7-2 with TRBJ2-7, with D perhaps matching TRBD1 (6 bases). Germline V gives CDR1 SGHTA, CDR2 FQGNSA. Trimming took 7 bases from V and 4 from J, leaving 17 bases between them. The CDR3 length is 14 residues. The CDR3, as DNA: TGTGCCAGCAACCCAGGGGACCTCGTATACGAGCAGTACTTC. Encoded protein: CASNPGDLVYEQYF.

This clonotype was observed a few times. The V gene is TRBV10-3, the J gene TRBJ2-7; TRBD2 might be the D (6 bases). The germline V gene has CDR1 ENHRY and CDR2 SYGVKD. This CDR3 is 14 amino acids long. V lost 0 bases and J lost 3, with 9 bases in between. The CDR3 DNA sequence: TGTGCCATCAGTGAGTCCCGCGGGGACTACGAGCAGTACGTC. Translating gives CAISESRGDYEQYV.

This chain joins TRBV12-3 or TRBV12-4 and TRBJ1-4; D may be TRBD1 (6 bases). V was cut by 5 bases and J by 14 bases, with 15 bases left in between. CDR3 size: 12 residues. The CDR3 nucleotides are TGTGCCAGCAGTCCGGGACATCGGAGGCTGTTTTTT. It translates to CASSPGHRRLFF.

This clonotype came up many times. The gene calls are TRBV7-2 and TRBJ2-7; D is perhaps TRBD2 (6 bases). The germline V and J ends were trimmed by 5 bases and 5 bases, with 19 bases remaining between them. The CDR3 extends over 15 amino acids. Per the germline V gene, CDR1 is SGHTA and CDR2 is FQGNSA. The CDR3 loop reads CASSLRLVGAHEQYF. The CDR3 DNA reads TGTGCCAGCAGCCTCCGACTAGTTGGTGCCCACGAGCAGTACTTC. The variable domain in full, completed from reference TRBV7-2 and TRBJ2-7, reads GAGVSQSPSNKVTEKGKDVELRCDPISGHTALYWYRQSLGQGLEFLIYFQGNSAPDKSGLPSDRFSAERTGGSVSTLTIQRTQQEDSAVYLCASSLRLVGAHEQYFGPGTRLTVT.